Presented here are 27 T cell receptor beta chains from one specimen sequenced in a study of shared clonotypes between healthy human individuals. Profiled with immunoSEQ multiplex PCR; TCRdb holds only in-frame clones, not every one. This table has around 2,000,000 clones, about 92% appearing once. Naive CD8 cells were CD45RO-negative, positively selected for CCR7, excluding terminally differentiated effector memory CD45RA+ cells. Sequencing used naive CD8+ T cells from PBMCs. The source of these receptors is a man between 18 and 35 years old in good health. Some clones in this sample may be carry-over from other donors' samples.

This clone showed up just once. The same CDR3 also results from other DNA sequences found in this sample. V usage is TRBV28 and J usage is TRBJ1-1, with a weak D call TRBD1 (6 bases). V was trimmed by 3 bases and J by 0 bases, leaving 8 bases between them. Germline CDR1 MDHEN, CDR2 SYDVKM. The CDR3 consists of 14 residues. The CDR3 reads CASSFRGMNTEAFF. The CDR3 DNA follows: TGTGCCAGCAGTTTTAGGGGGATGAACACTGAAGCTTTCTTT.

The V call is TRBV27, the J call TRBJ2-7; 10 bases agree with TRBD1. The CDR3 contains 16 residues. V lost 6 bases and J lost 5; bases outside the gene matches: 13. Germline V gene lookup returns CDR1 MNHEY and CDR2 SMNVEV (reference sequence). This chain's CDR3 is CASSRGLGQGKNEQYF. The CDR3 DNA is TGTGCCAGCAGCCGTGGGTTGGGACAGGGGAAGAACGAGCAGTACTTC.

The chain links TRBV10-3 to TRBJ2-1, with D possibly TRBD1 on 6 matching bases. The germline CDR1 and CDR2 sequences are ENHRY and SYGVKD. This CDR3 is built from 12 residues. V was shortened by 8 bases and J by 4 bases, with 9 bases between the two germline ends. The CDR3: CAIRQGYNEQFF. The CDR3 nucleotides read TGTGCCATCCGGCAGGGGTACAATGAGCAGTTCTTC.

The CDR3 spells CASAPDAFSGNTIYF. CDR3 coding DNA: TGTGCCAGCGCCCCGGACGCTTTCTCTGGAAACACCATATATTTT. V usage is TRBV18 and J usage is TRBJ1-3; D uncertain. Trimming cost V 8 bases and J 0 bases, with 14 bases left between them. The germline CDR1 and CDR2 sequences are KGHSH and LQKENI. The CDR3 consists of 15 residues.

The V and J genes are TRBV9 and TRBJ1-5, with TRBD1 as a possible D gene (5 bases). Germline V gene lookup returns CDR1 SGDLS and CDR2 YYNGEE. V was pared by 0 bases and J by 5 bases, with 9 bases between. This CDR3 is 14 amino acids long. DNA for the CDR3: TGTGCCAGCAGCGTAGGAGGGACGGATCAGCCCCAGCATTTT. It translates to CASSVGGTDQPQHF.

The V call is TRBV6-6, the J call TRBJ2-1, with TRBD2 matching over 9 bases. This CDR3 has 16 residues. Trimming took 6 bases from V and 6 from J; bases not matched to a gene: 12. The germline V gene has CDR1 MNHNY and CDR2 SVGAGI (reference sequence). CDR3 loop: CASSRVAGAPSNEQFF. The CDR3 DNA reads TGTGCCAGCAGCCGCGTAGCGGGAGCCCCCTCCAATGAGCAGTTCTTC.

The chain uses TRBV6-1 and TRBJ1-5; D is unresolved. This CDR3 contains 17 residues. Trimming took off 1 base at V and 1 base at J, with 14 bases between the two ends. Germline assignment: CDR1 MNHNS and CDR2 SASEGT. Here the CDR3 DNA reads TGTGCCAGCAGTGAAGGGAAGGCGGGAGTGAGCAATCAGCCCCAGCATTTT. Translation gives CASSEGKAGVSNQPQHF.

V is TRBV4-3 and J is TRBJ2-7, with D possibly TRBD1 on 5 matching bases. The CDR3 sequence is 14 residues long. Per the germline V gene, CDR1 is LGHNA and CDR2 is YSLEER. V shed 1 base and J shed 2 bases, with 9 bases lying between them. CDR3 in DNA: TGCGCCAGCAGCCAAGTGGCAGGGCCCTACGAGCAGTACTTC. As protein: CASSQVAGPYEQYF.

The chain employs TRBV9 and TRBJ2-1; no definite D call. Trimming removed 3 bases at V and 4 bases at J, with 8 bases between. This CDR3 has 13 amino acids. Germline CDR1 is SGDLS and CDR2 is YYNGEE. In DNA, the CDR3 is TGTGCCAGCAGCGGGCTAGTGTACAATGAGCAGTTCTTC. It translates to CASSGLVYNEQFF.

The rearrangement uses TRBV15 and TRBJ2-1, with D maybe TRBD2 (5 bases). The ends were cut back, 3 bases at V and 4 bases at J, with 13 bases in the middle. This CDR3 spans 15 amino acids. Germline V gives CDR1 LNHNV, CDR2 YYDKDF (reference sequence). CDR3 DNA: TGTGCCACCAGCAGCGCGTTGAGGGCTTACAATGAGCAGTTCTTC. It codes for CATSSALRAYNEQFF.

The chain uses TRBV5-6 and TRBJ1-3; D may be TRBD1 (5 bases). V lost 3 bases to trimming and J lost 2 bases, with 9 bases between them. The CDR3 runs to 14 residues. CDR1 and CDR2 from the germline V gene are SGHDT and YYEEEE. CDR3 region: CASSSPGPGNTIYF. The CDR3 nucleotides read TGTGCCAGCAGCTCACCGGGGCCTGGAAACACCATATATTTT.

This clone has a single count. The same CDR3 also results from other DNA sequences found in this sample. The genes are TRBV19 and TRBJ2-7; TRBD1 is a possible D gene (6 bases). Germline loops: CDR1 LNHDA, CDR2 SQIVND (reference sequence). With 1 base removed from V and 1 base from J, the gap between germline ends came to 8 bases. The length of the CDR3 is 14 residues. CDR3 amino acids: CASSIGGGSYEQYF. The CDR3, as DNA: TGTGCCAGTAGTATAGGAGGGGGATCCTACGAGCAGTACTTC.

The chain employs TRBV27 and TRBJ2-2, with D maybe TRBD2 (5 bases). V gave up 4 bases and J gave up 0 bases, with 6 bases separating them. The CDR3 loop spans 14 amino acids. Per the germline V gene, CDR1 is MNHEY and CDR2 is SMNVEV (reference sequence). In DNA, the CDR3 is TGTGCCAGCAGTTGGGGAGCGAACACCGGGGAGCTGTTTTTT. This gives the protein CASSWGANTGELFF.

V usage is TRBV25-1 and J usage is TRBJ2-5; TRBD2 aligns across 8 bases. Unmatched junction bases numbered 4, after V lost 2 bases and J lost 5 bases. This CDR3 contains 14 residues. The V gene's germline CDR1 is MGHDK and CDR2 SYGVNS. The CDR3 nucleotides are TGTGCCAGCAGTGAAGCCGGGAGGGGGGAGACCCAGTACTTC. It yields the protein CASSEAGRGETQYF.

Note on this clone: The junction departs from germline at one end; a sequencing error may be responsible. This chain joins TRBV29-1 and TRBJ2-1; TRBD2 agrees at 7 bases. The CDR3 covers 13 residues. CDR1 is SQVTM and CDR2 is ANQGSEA in the germline V gene. In nucleotides, the CDR3 is TGCAGCGGTGGTGTTTCTAGCGGTCTACCGCAGGTCTTC. It translates to CSGGVSSGLPQVF.

The rearrangement links TRBV4-1 to TRBJ1-2; D is ambiguous. V dropped 3 bases and J dropped 8 bases, with 10 bases sitting between them. Germline-derived CDR1 and CDR2 are MGHRA and YSYEKL. This CDR3 spans 12 amino acids. CDR3 coding DNA: TGCGCCAGCAGCCAGGATGCCAAAGGCTACACCTTC. It specifies CASSQDAKGYTF.

J is TRBJ2-7 and V is TRBV28; 7 bases agree with TRBD2. V gave up 2 bases and J gave up 3 bases; unmatched junction bases: 7. The germline V gene encodes CDR1 MDHEN and CDR2 SYDVKM. The CDR3 sequence is 15 residues long. CDR3: CASSLVYGRNYEQYF. In nucleotides, the CDR3 is TGTGCCAGCAGTTTAGTATACGGGAGGAACTACGAGCAGTACTTC.

V and J are TRBV27 and TRBJ2-7, with D perhaps matching TRBD1 (5 bases). Germline lookup yields CDR1 MNHEY and CDR2 SMNVEV (reference sequence). The CDR3 is 15 amino acids. Trimming left V 1 base short and J 4 bases short, with 14 bases between. The CDR3 DNA is TGTGCCAGCAGTTTATTTTCAGGGATTGTTTACGAGCAGTACTTC. It specifies CASSLFSGIVYEQYF.

Comments on this clone: The missing conserved phenylalanine or tryptophan at the end of this CDR3 makes a read error likely. The DNA is omitted, as the CDR3 cannot be located on it reliably, and the CDR3 follows TCRdb's listing. The chain has TRBV23-1 and TRBJ1-1; the DNA was not used to check the table's D call, TRBD1. TRBV23-1 carries the ORF label, with uncertain function. The CDR3 totals 12 residues, both ends included. CDR3 in amino acids: CASTPRTFRQNS.

The chain links TRBV2 to TRBJ2-1, with TRBD2 as a possible D gene (6 bases). Trimming pared 6 bases from V and 0 bases from J, leaving 12 bases between. Germline loops: CDR1 SNHLY, CDR2 FYNNEI. This CDR3 has 15 amino acids. CDR3 sequence (DNA): TGTGCCAGCAGGGGGCGGGACCGCTCCTACAATGAGCAGTTCTTC. Amino acids: CASRGRDRSYNEQFF.

The rearrangement joins TRBV15 to TRBJ2-7, with 12 bases aligning to TRBD2. This CDR3 contains 17 residues. Trimming cost V 2 bases and J 7 bases; bases outside gene matches: 12. Germline V gene sequence: CDR1 LNHNV, CDR2 YYDKDF (reference sequence). The CDR3 DNA sequence: TGTGCCACCAGCAGACCACCCACGACTAGCGGGAGAAGGGAGCAGTACTTC. It translates to CATSRPPTTSGRREQYF.

In its sample, this clone was seen once. This chain links TRBV2 with TRBJ1-5; D is unclear. This CDR3 comprises 16 residues. V shed 3 bases and J shed 7 bases, with 19 bases lying between them. From germline, CDR1 is SNHLY and CDR2 FYNNEI. DNA of the CDR3: TGTGCCAGCAGTGATATATGGGTTTCAAAGGGCCAGCCCCAGCATTTT. The encoded protein is CASSDIWVSKGQPQHF.

This sequence joins TRBV9 and TRBJ2-1; tentative D call: TRBD2 (6 bases). V dropped 4 bases and J dropped 5 bases, with 16 bases sitting between them. The germline V gene encodes CDR1 SGDLS and CDR2 YYNGEE. The CDR3 sequence is 15 residues long. The CDR3 DNA follows: TGTGCCAGCAGCACCGGAGGGGAGGAGCACAATGAGCAGTTCTTC. Amino acids: CASSTGGEEHNEQFF.

The chain is built from TRBV19 and TRBJ1-1, with 9 bases aligning to TRBD1. The V gene end was trimmed by 5 bases and the J gene end by 4 bases; junction bases not matched to a gene: 5. This CDR3 spans 14 amino acids. Germline V lookup: CDR1 LNHDA, CDR2 SQIVND (reference sequence). The CDR3 region is CASSPDRGSTEAFF. For the CDR3, the DNA is TGTGCCAGTAGTCCCGACAGGGGGAGCACTGAAGCTTTCTTT.

The chain combines TRBV5-5 with TRBJ2-7; 9 positions agree with TRBD2. J was trimmed by 2 bases and V by 10 bases; bases with no gene match: 10. The V gene's germline CDR1 is SGHKS and CDR2 YYEKEE (reference sequence). CDR3 size: 14 residues. CDR3 nucleotide sequence: TGTGCCGGGGGACTAGCCTTACCTCCCTACGAGCAGTACTTC. Translating it yields CAGGLALPPYEQYF.

Concerning this clone: The same CDR3 arises from other DNA sequences in this sample as well. The genes are TRBV5-1 and TRBJ1-1, with D unresolved. The CDR3 is 13 residues long. Trimming removed 2 bases from V and 0 bases from J, with 5 bases in between. CDR1 is SGHRS, CDR2 YFSETQ, per germline. The CDR3 sequence: CASSFVLNTEAFF. CDR3 sequence (DNA): TGCGCCAGCAGCTTCGTCCTGAACACTGAAGCTTTCTTT. The whole variable domain, filled in from reference TRBV5-1 and TRBJ1-1, reads KAGVTQTPRYLIKTRGQQVTLSCSPISGHRSVSWYQQTPGQGLQFLFEYFSETQRNKGNFPGRFSGRQFSNSRSEMNVSTLELGDSALYLCASSFVLNTEAFFGQGTRLTVV.

The chain uses TRBV6-6 and TRBJ2-1, with D perhaps matching TRBD1 or TRBD2 (5 bases each). The CDR3 runs 16 residues. Per the germline V gene, CDR1 is MNHNY and CDR2 is SVGAGI (reference sequence). V lost 5 bases, J lost 5 bases, and 19 bases lay in between. CDR3: CASSPGTRGPNNEQFF. The DNA for the CDR3 is TGTGCCAGCAGTCCCGGTACTCGGGGACCCAACAATGAGCAGTTCTTC.